Listed here are 4 T cell receptor beta chains from one sample, sequenced in a study of blood T cell repertoires in COVID-19. The protocol was immunoSEQ multiplex PCR, while the TCRdb copy is restricted to in-frame clones and leaves out a portion. The table lists about 270,000 clones, about 84% of them singletons, with approximately 6.2% in the top ten. Sequencing was performed on peripheral blood. The receptors here all came from a woman of 80 years or more with COVID-19, enrolled during active disease.

The gene calls are TRBV27 and TRBJ1-2, with 8 bases matching TRBD1. The CDR3 totals 14 residues. The J segment lost 7 bases and the V segment lost 4 bases, leaving 8 bases of the junction unmatched. Germline CDR1 and CDR2: MNHEY and SMNVEV (reference sequence). The CDR3, as DNA: TGTGCCAGCAGTTCACAGGGGGTTTTAGGTGGCTACACCTTC. Encoded protein: CASSSQGVLGGYTF.

Written as DNA, the CDR3 is TGTGCCAGCAGAGAGACACATAGCAATCAGCCCCAGCATTTT. This sequence encodes CASRETHSNQPQHF. V and J are TRBV2 and TRBJ1-5, with D unclear. V lost 6 bases and J 0 bases, leaving 9 bases between the germline ends. The CDR3 runs 14 residues. Germline V gene sequence: CDR1 SNHLY, CDR2 FYNNEI.

This chain joins TRBV11-2 and TRBJ1-4; maybe TRBD1 (6 bases). The germline V and J ends were trimmed by 5 bases and 4 bases, with 17 bases remaining between them. This CDR3 has 16 residues. Germline values: CDR1 SGHAT, CDR2 FQNNGV. The CDR3 loop is CASSARGGGSNEKLFF. The CDR3 bases are TGTGCCAGCAGCGCGAGGGGGGGTGGAAGTAATGAAAAACTGTTTTTT.

The chain uses TRBV7-2 and TRBJ1-2; weak D call: TRBD1 (5 bases). The CDR3 spans 14 residues. The germline V and J ends were trimmed by 1 base and 5 bases, with 11 bases remaining between them. Germline values: CDR1 SGHTA, CDR2 FQGNSA. The CDR3 is CASSLGTGPYGYTF. DNA for the CDR3: TGTGCCAGCAGCTTAGGTACAGGACCATATGGCTACACCTTC.